Below, 25 T cell receptor beta chains from the same sample are listed, as sequenced in a study of patients and donors after allogeneic stem cell transplantation. A single record per CDR3 protein comes from TCRdb applying MiXCR to the RT-PCR reads. The sample has roughly 940,000 distinct CDR3 sequences; 15% to 20% are singletons. Source material: blood, either unsorted or a sorted T cell fraction (not recorded which). Every receptor here comes from a human donor who was either an allogeneic HSCT recipient or a stem cell or donor lymphocyte infusion donor (not recorded which). It is not recorded whose cells these are; they may come from a transplant donor.

This clonotype occurred many times. The chain combines TRBV12-3 or TRBV12-4 with TRBJ1-2; 8 nucleotides align to TRBD1. The CDR3 is 13 amino acids. Trimming cost V 3 bases and J 4 bases; bases outside gene matches: 1. The CDR3 DNA reads TGTGCCAGCAGTTTCGGGACAGGCTATGGCTACACCTTC. Protein sequence: CASSFGTGYGYTF.

This clonotype was observed a handful of times. V and J are TRBV6-1 and TRBJ2-7; D possibly corresponds to TRBD2 (6 bases). The CDR3 totals 15 residues. Germline lookup yields CDR1 MNHNS and CDR2 SASEGT. Deletions cut 6 bases from V and 2 bases from J, with 17 bases between. This CDR3 reads CASRHGGTGAYEQYF. The CDR3 DNA reads as TGTGCCAGCAGACATGGGGGGACTGGAGCCTACGAGCAGTACTTC.

The CDR3, as DNA: TGCAGTGCTAGAGCGTTGATTGGGACAGTTGGGGCCTACGAGCAGTACTTC. As protein: CSARALIGTVGAYEQYF. This sequence joins TRBV20-1 and TRBJ2-7; 7 bases line up with TRBD1. Trimming took 1 base from V and 2 from J; bases not matched to a gene: 14. The germline V gene has CDR1 DFQATT and CDR2 SNEGSKA (reference sequence). The CDR3 extends over 17 amino acids.

The chain recombines TRBV5-4 with TRBJ2-6; D is unclear. From germline, CDR1 is SGHNT and CDR2 YYREEE (reference sequence). This CDR3 is 17 amino acids long. V was shortened by 4 bases and J by 0 bases, with 14 bases between the two germline ends. The CDR3 coding sequence is TGTGCCAGCAGCACGGATCTAAACCGCTCTGGGGCCAACGTCCTGACTTTC. Residues: CASSTDLNRSGANVLTF.

The genes are TRBV9 and TRBJ2-7, with 11 bases identical to TRBD2. CDR1 SGDLS and CDR2 YYNGEE come from the germline V gene. The CDR3 sequence is 15 residues long. After removal of 4 bases from V and 5 bases from J, the junction contained 8 bases not matched to a gene. CDR3 in amino acids: CASSPIAGGSHEQYF. The CDR3 region has the DNA TGTGCCAGCAGCCCCATAGCGGGAGGGTCCCACGAGCAGTACTTC. The entire variable domain, with the rest obtained from reference TRBV9 and TRBJ2-7, is as follows: DSGVTQTPKHLITATGQRVTLRCSPRSGDLSVYWYQQSLDQGLQFLIQYYNGEERAKGNILERFSAQQFPDLHSELNLSSLELGDSALYFCASSPIAGGSHEQYFGPGTRLTVT.

This rearrangement joins TRBV28 to TRBJ1-1; 8 bases match TRBD1. The CDR3 totals 16 residues. Looked up from germline, CDR1 is MDHEN and CDR2 is SYDVKM. V was pared by 6 bases and J by 2 bases, with 11 bases of the junction left unmatched. The CDR3 protein is CASRTSRTGYNTEAFF. Written as DNA, the CDR3 is TGTGCCAGCAGAACATCTCGGACAGGGTATAACACTGAAGCTTTCTTT.

The sample holds many counts of this clonotype. V and J are TRBV4-2 and TRBJ2-7; D gene ambiguous. The germline V gene encodes CDR1 LGHNA and CDR2 YNFKEQ. Trimming pared 4 bases from V and 2 bases from J, leaving 12 bases between. CDR3 size: 14 residues. The CDR3 sequence is CASSPRTAAYEQYF. CDR3 DNA: TGTGCCAGCAGCCCCAGGACGGCCGCCTACGAGCAGTACTTC.

A few counts support this clonotype. V is TRBV6-1 and J is TRBJ1-2, with 8 bases lining up with TRBD1. Trimming cost V 5 bases and J 5 bases; bases outside gene matches: 7. From germline, CDR1 is MNHNS and CDR2 SASEGT. The CDR3 has 14 amino acids. CDR3 amino acids: CASSNGQGWYGYTF. In nucleotides, the CDR3 is TGTGCCAGCAGTAATGGACAGGGATGGTATGGCTACACCTTC.

The chain employs TRBV6-1 and TRBJ1-1; 9 bases match TRBD1. The CDR3 loop spans 14 amino acids. The V gene end was trimmed by 5 bases and the J gene end by 5 bases; junction bases not matched to a gene: 6. Germline V gives CDR1 MNHNS, CDR2 SASEGT. The DNA of the CDR3 is TGTGCCAGCAGTCAGAACAGGGGGCAAACTGAAGCTTTCTTT. Its protein is CASSQNRGQTEAFF.

Concerning this clonotype: A junction end diverges from the germline sequence, so it may reflect a read error. The rearrangement uses TRBV27 and TRBJ2-2; D ambiguous. Germline lookup yields CDR1 MNHEY and CDR2 SMNVEV (reference sequence). The CDR3 loop spans 17 amino acids. This CDR3 is CASSSLPSSTNNGELFF. CDR3 nucleotide sequence: TGTGCCAGCAGCAGCCTGCCCTCGTCGACAAACAACGGGGAGCTGTTTTTT.

The V gene is TRBV19, the J gene TRBJ2-3; D may be TRBD1 or TRBD2 (5 bases each). Trimming shortened V by 4 bases and J by 2 bases, and 19 bases separated the two germline ends. Germline CDR1 and CDR2: LNHDA and SQIVND (reference sequence). This CDR3 has 17 residues. The CDR3 loop is CASSTGRTFLPTDTQYF. The CDR3 DNA is TGTGCCAGTAGTACGGGACGGACCTTCCTACCCACAGATACGCAGTATTTT.

This clonotype was picked up many times. This sequence joins TRBV4-2 and TRBJ1-1; D perhaps matches TRBD1 (6 bases). The CDR3 spans 15 residues. V lost 2 bases and J 2 bases, leaving 12 bases between the germline ends. The V gene's germline CDR1 is LGHNA and CDR2 YNFKEQ. As DNA, the CDR3 is TGTGCCAGCAGCCAATGGCCAGGGGATAACACTGAAGCTTTCTTT. It codes for CASSQWPGDNTEAFF.

J is TRBJ2-1 and V is TRBV24-1; possibly TRBD1 for D (5 bases). CDR1 is KGHDR, CDR2 SFDVKD, per germline. The CDR3 length is 16 residues. Trimming stripped 5 bases from V and 3 bases from J, with 16 bases between. In DNA form, the CDR3 reads TGTGCCACCAGTGCAGCTCAGGGCGACCACTACAATGAGCAGTTCTTC. This gives the protein CATSAAQGDHYNEQFF.

This clonotype was detected only a few times. J is TRBJ1-2 and V is TRBV27; D possibly corresponds to TRBD1 (6 bases). CDR3 length equals 14 residues. Germline-derived CDR1 and CDR2 are MNHEY and SMNVEV (reference sequence). Trimming cost V 0 bases and J 8 bases, with 13 bases left between them. CDR3 loop: CASSLSWGAGGYTF. The CDR3 DNA is TGTGCCAGCAGTTTATCGTGGGGGGCGGGCGGCTACACCTTC.

A few counts support this clonotype. This chain uses TRBV7-2 with TRBJ2-6; perhaps TRBD1 as D (8 bases). V was pared by 2 bases and J by 1 base, with 15 bases between. This CDR3 is 18 amino acids long. CDR1 and CDR2 from the germline V gene are SGHTA and FQGNSA. DNA of the CDR3: TGTGCCAGCAGCTTATCCAACAGGGGGGGATCTGGGGCCAACGTCCTGACTTTC. Translated: CASSLSNRGGSGANVLTF.

This clonotype was detected a few times. V is TRBV7-2 and J is TRBJ1-2; the match to TRBD1 covers 9 bases. Germline CDR1 is SGHTA and CDR2 is FQGNSA. Germline trimming cut 3 bases from V and 5 bases from J; bases unmatched to any gene: 10. The CDR3 runs to 16 residues. For the CDR3, the DNA is TGTGCCAGCAGCTTTGGGGGGAGGACAGGGGTATATGGCTACACCTTC. Amino acids: CASSFGGRTGVYGYTF. The full variable domain, its missing parts supplied by reference TRBV7-2 and TRBJ1-2, is GAGVSQSPSNKVTEKGKDVELRCDPISGHTALYWYRQSLGQGLEFLIYFQGNSAPDKSGLPSDRFSAERTGGSVSTLTIQRTQQEDSAVYLCASSFGGRTGVYGYTFGSGTRLTVV.

This clonotype was seen a few times. The rearrangement joins TRBV7-2 to TRBJ2-7; no clear D gene. With 0 bases removed from V and 2 bases from J, the gap between germline ends came to 11 bases. The length of the CDR3 is 15 residues. Germline V lookup: CDR1 SGHTA, CDR2 FQGNSA. The CDR3 loop is CASSLAPGEAYEQYF. The CDR3 nucleotides are TGTGCCAGCAGCTTAGCCCCGGGTGAGGCCTACGAGCAGTACTTC. Looking up the rest from reference TRBV7-2 and TRBJ2-7 gives the full variable domain: GAGVSQSPSNKVTEKGKDVELRCDPISGHTALYWYRQSLGQGLEFLIYFQGNSAPDKSGLPSDRFSAERTGGSVSTLTIQRTQQEDSAVYLCASSLAPGEAYEQYFGPGTRLTVT.

V gene TRBV30 combines with J gene TRBJ1-2; D unclear. CDR1 is GTSNPN, CDR2 SVGIG, per germline (reference sequence). V gave up 3 bases and J gave up 1 base, with 9 bases separating them. This CDR3 region has 13 residues. This CDR3 is CAWRGSRNYGYTF. The DNA for the CDR3 is TGTGCCTGGAGGGGAAGCCGTAACTATGGCTACACCTTC.

This clonotype was counted many times. This chain joins TRBV12-3 or TRBV12-4 and TRBJ1-6; no firm D call. The V end was cut by 6 bases, the J end by 7 bases, with 10 bases between. The CDR3 has 13 amino acids. The CDR3 DNA follows: TGTGCCAGCAGGCCCGACGGGAATTCACCCCTCCACTTT. Translating it yields CASRPDGNSPLHF.

This clonotype was observed a few times. The chain links TRBV7-8 to TRBJ2-5; D not certain. The CDR3 is made up of 16 amino acids. V was pared by 2 bases and J by 2 bases, with 15 bases between. Germline CDR1 reads SGHVS; CDR2 reads FQNEAQ. The CDR3: CASSLMPLTSQETQYF. The CDR3 nucleotides are TGTGCCAGCAGCTTAATGCCACTAACCTCACAAGAGACCCAGTACTTC.

This clonotype has just a few counts. The V gene is TRBV9, the J gene TRBJ2-2; a possible D gene is TRBD1 (6 bases). This CDR3 is built from 14 residues. In germline, CDR1 is SGDLS, CDR2 YYNGEE. Trimming removed 3 bases from V and 8 bases from J, with 14 bases in between. Here the CDR3 reads CASSATGMVGELFF. The CDR3 DNA reads TGTGCCAGCAGCGCAACAGGGATGGTTGGGGAGCTGTTTTTT.

The V call is TRBV7-2, the J call TRBJ1-2; D is unresolved. This CDR3 comprises 17 residues. Germline loops: CDR1 SGHTA, CDR2 FQGNSA. V gave up 2 bases and J gave up 2 bases, with 18 bases separating them. For the CDR3, the DNA is TGTGCCAGCAGCTTAAGTCCGTTGGGTCCGGCGAACTATGGCTACACCTTC. Protein product: CASSLSPLGPANYGYTF.

The genes are TRBV3-1 and TRBJ1-1; D possibly corresponds to TRBD1 (5 bases). Germline lookup yields CDR1 LGHDT and CDR2 YNNKEL (reference sequence). Trimming took 0 bases from V and 10 from J, leaving 18 bases between them. This CDR3 has 15 residues. The CDR3 reads CASSQEFRGRTAAFF. CDR3 DNA sequence: TGTGCCAGCAGCCAAGAGTTTAGGGGACGCACCGCAGCTTTCTTT.

This clonotype was observed a few times. The gene calls are TRBV7-9 and TRBJ1-1; D gene uncertain. There are 12 residues in the CDR3. CDR1 and CDR2 (germline): SEHNR, FQNEAQ (reference sequence). Trimming removed 1 base from V and 7 bases from J, with 7 bases in between. The CDR3 region is CASSLGHGEAFF. The CDR3 DNA follows: TGTGCCAGCAGCTTAGGGCACGGTGAAGCTTTCTTT.

In its sample, this clonotype was seen a few times. The CDR3: CASSPGQIRSGANVLTF. The CDR3 bases are TGCGCCAGCAGTCCGGGACAAATTCGCTCTGGGGCCAACGTCCTGACTTTC. The V call is TRBV5-1, the J call TRBJ2-6; D possibly corresponds to TRBD1 (6 bases). The germline V gene encodes CDR1 SGHRS and CDR2 YFSETQ. The CDR3 is 17 amino acids. V was trimmed by 5 bases and J by 0 bases, leaving 15 bases between them.